This T cell receptor beta chain was obtained from a study of shared clonotypes between healthy human individuals (dated by TCRdb to about 2020). Notes on the research overall: The cohort included a few men and a couple of women between 18 and 49 years of age. Each donor's leukapheresis produced roughly between about 0.85 and 10 billion PBMCs. To increase sequencing depth and limit assay-specific biases, TCR repertoire library preparation and sequencing were carried out by different laboratories using diverse techniques. Blood TCR repertoires of a handful of healthy adults were deeply sequenced to estimate repertoire size and the extent of clonotype sharing between individuals. What the study reported, not specific to this receptor: Sampling was limited to blood, and TCR repertoires in tissue likely differ from TCR repertoires in blood. Because the study included only a small number of donors, the genetic and exposure-history diversity represented was limited. Pairwise subsampling indicated that sequencing depth was expected to affect the degree of clonotype sharing among donors.

Trimming takes 7 bases off V and 3 bases off J; junction bases not matched to a gene: 5. The CDR3 spans 15 residues, from the cysteine through the phenylalanine. CDR3 DNA only is kept here, 45 bases in frame from base 1. Looking up the germline V gene (reference sequence) yields CDR1 MNHNY and CDR2 SVGAGI. TCR CDR3 regions were amplified from genomic DNA by multiplex PCR using the deep immunoSEQ assay. Extracted genomic DNA from each cell subset was spread evenly across all wells of several immunoSEQ 96-well plates, with each plate serving as a replicate. For unsorted PBMC, each replicate PCR was loaded with roughly 0.3 ug genomic DNA, equivalent to 30,000 or so T cell genomes. Ten immunoSEQ deep assay plates were used to sequence unsorted PBMC genomic DNA. The purified libraries were quantified using a Qubit 3.0 fluorometer, sized with a Bioanalyzer 2100, and then quantified again using the KAPA Library Quantification kit. A separate single-read 150-cycle Illumina NextSeq 550 flow cell was used to sequence each immunoSEQ 96-well plate. The study's own analysis went as follows. The immunoSEQ output contained only junctional sequences without quality scores, so filtering could not match that applied to full-length reads. To assign V/J genes and CDR3, sequences were annotated using PyIR, a Python wrapper for IgBLAST v1.9, with IMGT germline references. Reads with weak V/J assignments (E-value above 1e-6), missing CDR3, stop codons, out-of-frame junctions, or ambiguous translated residues were removed. V3J clonotypes were defined as sequences sharing the same inferred V gene, J gene, and CDR3 amino acid sequence. Percentage overlap between repertoires was computed as shared unique clonotypes divided by the size of the smaller repertoire. RTK rarefaction, the Chao1 estimator, and Recon v2.1 estimates of unobserved clonotypes were used to assess repertoire richness. Not all clones reach the TCRdb copy of this immuneACCESS table, which keeps in-frame sequences only. Checked studies attribute under half of the gap to unresolved V genes and leave the rest unexplained. Clonal size and the V and J genes are those of that table, whereas D and trimming came from the DNA. Present in this sample are about 480,000 clones, 60% to 80% of which were seen just once. The top ten clones comprise around 13% of the sample.

Worth noting for this clone: The antigen this receptor binds is unknown. Per-base quality was not reported, and no clone a single base away is much larger than it.

Donors were healthy HIV-negative adults with no recently reported acute infections or vaccinations. All donors were Caucasian adults living in Nashville, Tennessee, USA. For unsorted samples, 85 million to 100 million PBMCs were counted, and genomic DNA was extracted using the QIAamp DNA Blood Mini kit. After blood collection by leukapheresis, PBMCs were isolated using Ficoll-Histopaque density gradient centrifugation and then cryopreserved in the vapor phase of liquid nitrogen. This receptor chain uses TRBV6-6 and TRBJ2-7, with 14 junctional bases fitting TRBD2. This receptor was identified in a woman aged 40 to 49 in good health. Some clones in this sample may be carry-over from other donors' samples. Sequencing used PBMCs. Read as DNA, the sequence is TGTGCCAGCACCTTCGGACTAGCGGGAGGCTACGAGCAGTACTTC. It specifies CASTFGLAGGYEQYF.